This T cell receptor (beta chain) was recorded in a study of vaccination effects on CD4 cells after COVID-19. On the study more broadly: Vaccine administered to participants consisted of two doses of either BNT162b2 or mRNA-1273.

This clone was observed a few times. The target antigen is unknown. The repertoire was sequenced with immunoSEQ multiplex PCR; TCRdb's copy has only in-frame clones and lacks some. The repertoire holds 28,000 or so clones, with around 70% as singletons. ViraFEST expansion of antigen-specific CD4+ T cells with viral peptide pools preceded sequencing. A roughly 10-day culture period preceded the isolation of CD4+ T cells. Having tested negative for nucleocapsid antibodies, the vaccine recipients showed no prior SARS-CoV-2 infection. Every well housed more than 1.5 million PBMC, which grew in culture alongside around 10 IU/ml IL-2 and 10 ug/ml peptides. The clonotype was recovered from a human donor who received a COVID-19 vaccine. The starting material was CD4+ T cells from PBMCs cultured with SARS-CoV-2 spike peptides, obtained before COVID-19 vaccination.

This CDR3 is CASSAARGTGQGNMNTEAFF. CDR3 DNA sequence: TGTGCCAGTAGTGCCGCCCGAGGGACGGGACAGGGGAACATGAACACTGAAGCTTTCTTT. The chain links TRBV19 to TRBJ1-1; TRBD1 aligns across 10 bases. Germline CDR1 reads LNHDA; CDR2 reads SQIVND (reference sequence). There are 20 residues in the CDR3. V was clipped by 5 bases and J by 0 bases; unmatched bases: 18.